The 29 T cell receptor beta chains reported below all come from one sample, sequenced in a study of OX40 agonist ivuxolimab in advanced cancers. Generated by immunoSEQ multiplex PCR, the TCRdb table keeps only in-frame clones and is missing some. This sample has tens of thousands of clones; roughly 87% occur once, and the top ten carry about 0.95%. Sequenced here: CD4+ or CD8+ T cells sorted from blood, sampled in a trial of the OX40 agonist ivuxolimab. The receptor set was obtained from an adult with an advanced solid tumor such as melanoma, head and neck, liver or kidney cancer.

The sample holds one count of this clone. This rearrangement joins TRBV19 to TRBJ2-2; tentatively, D is TRBD1 (6 bases). V gave up 4 bases and J gave up 5 bases, with 23 bases separating them. CDR3 size: 18 residues. CDR1 LNHDA and CDR2 SQIVND come from the germline V gene (reference sequence). The CDR3 coding sequence is TGTGCCAGTAGTAGAGAGGGACATCGCTCCGTGGGGACCGGGGAGCTGTTTTTT. Amino acids: CASSREGHRSVGTGELFF.

The chain employs TRBV4-2 and TRBJ1-4; 7 positions match TRBD1. This CDR3 comprises 14 residues. V shed 5 bases and J 5 bases; nucleotides not matched to a gene: 5. From germline, CDR1 is LGHNA and CDR2 YNFKEQ. The CDR3 DNA follows: TGTGCCAGCAGCTTGGGGACAGCCAATGAAAAACTGTTTTTT. This gives the protein CASSLGTANEKLFF.

The V call is TRBV4-1, the J call TRBJ2-4, with TRBD1 matching over 8 bases. With V trimmed by 3 bases and J by 1 base, 8 bases remained unmatched. The germline V gene encodes CDR1 MGHRA and CDR2 YSYEKL. The CDR3 sequence is 17 residues long. The CDR3 DNA follows: TGCGCCAGCAGCCAGCCCAGGACAGGGTTGGCCAAAAACATTCAGTACTTC. Protein: CASSQPRTGLAKNIQYF.

The CDR3 sequence is CASSLRTGIDYTF. The DNA of the CDR3 is TGTGCCAGCAGCCTAAGGACAGGGATTGACTACACCTTC. The J gene is TRBJ1-2, the V gene TRBV7-2; 8 nucleotides line up with TRBD1. There are 13 residues in the CDR3. Germline CDR1 SGHTA, CDR2 FQGNSA. Trimming cost V 5 bases and J 10 bases; bases outside gene matches: 9.

The V and J genes are TRBV11-2 and TRBJ2-2; no definite D call. Looked up from germline, CDR1 is SGHAT and CDR2 is FQNNGV. This CDR3 is 12 amino acids long. Trimming took off 4 bases at V and 3 bases at J, with 3 bases between the two ends. CDR3: CASSSYTGELFF. The CDR3 coding sequence is TGTGCCAGCAGCTCGTACACCGGGGAGCTGTTTTTT.

The rearrangement uses TRBV7-8 and TRBJ1-3; possibly TRBD1 for D (5 bases). The germline V gene has CDR1 SGHVS and CDR2 FQNEAQ. The CDR3 sequence is 14 residues long. The V end was cut by 0 bases, the J end by 2 bases, with 5 bases between. CDR3 DNA: TGTGCCAGCAGCTTAGCCAGGGCTGGAAACACCATATATTTT. Translation gives CASSLARAGNTIYF.

The genes are TRBV20-1 and TRBJ2-1; the match to TRBD2 covers 10 bases. Germline loops: CDR1 DFQATT, CDR2 SNEGSKA (reference sequence). The length of the CDR3 is 11 residues. The CDR3 loop reads CKAGGNNEQFF. CDR3 coding DNA: TGCAAAGCGGGGGGGAACAATGAGCAGTTCTTC.

The V and J genes are TRBV6-5 and TRBJ1-1, with TRBD1 identical over 7 bases. The length of the CDR3 is 13 residues. Germline V lookup: CDR1 MNHEY, CDR2 SVGAGI. V dropped 5 bases and J dropped 8; count of bases not matched to a gene: 8. CDR3 DNA: TGTGCCAGCAGTAACCGTCGACAGGGAGAAGCTTTCTTT. Encoded protein: CASSNRRQGEAFF.

The chain combines TRBV4-2 with TRBJ1-2; TRBD1 agrees at 7 bases. V was pared by 5 bases and J by 7 bases, with 13 bases of the junction left unmatched. The CDR3 is made up of 15 amino acids. Germline CDR1 LGHNA, CDR2 YNFKEQ. The CDR3 is CASSLVARQGVGYTF. In DNA form, the CDR3 reads TGTGCCAGCAGCTTGGTAGCTCGACAGGGAGTTGGCTACACCTTC.

The V and J genes are TRBV19 and TRBJ1-2, with TRBD1 as a possible D gene (5 bases). CDR1 is LNHDA and CDR2 is SQIVND in the germline V gene (reference sequence). Trimming cost V 7 bases and J 1 base, with 16 bases left between them. The CDR3 sequence is 15 residues long. CDR3 amino acids: CASTRDPGSNYGYTF. The CDR3 bases are TGTGCCAGTACCCGGGACCCCGGAAGTAACTATGGCTACACCTTC.

The CDR3, as DNA: TGTGCCATGGCCACTGGAGCGGGGGGAGGGGAGACCCAGTACTTC. Its protein is CAMATGAGGGETQYF. The rearrangement uses TRBV10-3 and TRBJ2-5; 9 bases line up with TRBD2. V shed 9 bases, J shed 5 bases, and the junction held 13 bases outside the gene matches. The germline gives CDR1 ENHRY, CDR2 SYGVKD. The CDR3 extends over 15 amino acids.

The chain carries TRBV7-2 and TRBJ2-2; TRBD2 agrees at 11 bases. Germline-derived CDR1 and CDR2 are SGHTA and FQGNSA. This CDR3 is 17 amino acids long. The V and J ends lost 2 bases and 0 bases, in that order; junction bases with no gene match: 2. CDR3 sequence: CASSLLAGGANTGELFF. CDR3 coding DNA: TGTGCCAGCAGCTTACTAGCGGGGGGCGCGAACACCGGGGAGCTGTTTTTT.

V gene TRBV6-6 combines with J gene TRBJ2-7; D is unresolved. The V end was cut by 5 bases, the J end by 0 bases, with 11 bases between. CDR1 is MNHNY, CDR2 SVGAGI, per germline (reference sequence). The CDR3 is 14 amino acids. The CDR3 DNA is TGTGCCAGCAGTCTATCGGGCCACTCCTACGAGCAGTACTTC. It codes for CASSLSGHSYEQYF.

The V gene is TRBV7-8, the J gene TRBJ1-5; tentatively, D is TRBD1 (5 bases). The CDR3 is 18 amino acids. V gave up 3 bases and J gave up 6 bases, with 24 bases separating them. The germline V gene has CDR1 SGHVS and CDR2 FQNEAQ. CDR3: CASSFSSGGRRGFQPQHF. CDR3 DNA: TGTGCCAGCAGCTTCTCCTCCGGGGGACGGCGCGGTTTTCAGCCCCAGCATTTT.

Concerning this clone itself: Different DNA sequences within this sample yield the same CDR3. The chain carries TRBV30 and TRBJ2-5; TRBD2 is a possible D gene (6 bases). The germline gives CDR1 GTSNPN, CDR2 SVGIG (reference sequence). The CDR3 is 12 amino acids. Trimming removed 0 bases from V and 5 bases from J, with 7 bases in between. CDR3: CAWSVRGETQYF. As DNA, the CDR3 is TGTGCCTGGAGTGTACGGGGGGAGACCCAGTACTTC.

The chain carries TRBV2 and TRBJ2-2; 7 bases map to TRBD1. V gave up 6 bases and J gave up 0 bases; unmatched junction bases: 7. Germline values: CDR1 SNHLY, CDR2 FYNNEI. This CDR3 spans 16 amino acids. The CDR3: CASRPGTVANTGELFF. In nucleotides, the CDR3 is TGTGCCAGCAGACCCGGGACAGTCGCGAACACCGGGGAGCTGTTTTTT.

V is TRBV4-1 and J is TRBJ1-4; 12 bases are a match to TRBD1. CDR3 size: 17 residues. CDR1 and CDR2 (germline): MGHRA, YSYEKL. J lost 5 bases, V lost 5 bases, and 9 bases had no gene match. The CDR3 protein is CASSARDRGLQNEKLFF. The CDR3 nucleotides read TGCGCCAGCAGCGCCCGGGACAGGGGGCTGCAGAATGAAAAACTGTTTTTT.

This chain uses TRBV23-1 with TRBJ2-2; D perhaps matches TRBD1 (5 bases). TRBV23-1 carries the ORF label, with uncertain function. The CDR3 covers 14 residues. V was pared by 6 bases and J by 0 bases, with 8 bases between. CDR3 DNA: TGCGCCAGCAGAAAGACAGCGAACACCGGGGAGCTGTTTTTT. Its protein is CASRKTANTGELFF.

Comment on this clone: The sample carries other DNA sequences with the same CDR3. The chain is built from TRBV14 and TRBJ1-3; unclear D gene. The V end lost 4 bases, the J end lost 4 bases, and 11 bases lay between the germline ends. Germline V gene lookup returns CDR1 SGHDN and CDR2 FVKESK. CDR3 size: 14 residues. DNA for the CDR3: TGTGCCAGCAGCCCACTCGGACCGGGAAACACCATATATTTT. It is translated as CASSPLGPGNTIYF.

This clone appeared once. This chain links TRBV18 with TRBJ2-5; TRBD1 agrees at 7 bases. After removal of 4 bases from V and 2 bases from J, the junction contained 1 base not matched to a gene. There are 13 residues in the CDR3. Per germline, CDR1 KGHSH and CDR2 LQKENI. CDR3 bases: TGTGCCAGCTCACTGGGACAGCAAGAGACCCAGTACTTC. It specifies CASSLGQQETQYF.

The gene calls are TRBV30 and TRBJ1-3; TRBD1 matches at 7 bases. With V trimmed by 7 bases and J by 2 bases, 11 bases remained unmatched. This CDR3 is built from 15 residues. CDR1 GTSNPN and CDR2 SVGIG come from the germline V gene (reference sequence). The CDR3, as DNA: TGTGCCTCCAACCGGGGACAGACAACTGGAAACACCATATATTTT. Translating gives CASNRGQTTGNTIYF.

The chain employs TRBV5-4 and TRBJ2-3, with TRBD2 identical over 10 bases. V shed 4 bases, J shed 7 bases, and the junction held 9 bases outside the gene matches. This CDR3 region has 15 residues. CDR1 and CDR2 from the germline V gene are SGHNT and YYREEE (reference sequence). The chain's CDR3 is CASSTDLAGVNTQYF. DNA of the CDR3: TGTGCCAGCAGCACCGACCTAGCGGGGGTCAATACGCAGTATTTT.

This clone was seen just once. The chain recombines TRBV5-1 with TRBJ2-7; possible D gene TRBD1, 5 bases. Germline V gene lookup returns CDR1 SGHRS and CDR2 YFSETQ. The CDR3 is 15 residues long. The germline V and J ends were trimmed by 0 bases and 2 bases, with 12 bases remaining between them. The CDR3: CASSLGRTQTYEQYF. The CDR3 DNA reads TGCGCCAGCAGCTTGGGCCGGACACAGACCTACGAGCAGTACTTC.

The chain carries TRBV27 and TRBJ1-5; D is perhaps TRBD1 (6 bases). The length of the CDR3 is 13 residues. V lost 5 bases to trimming and J lost 1 base, with 6 bases between them. Germline V gene lookup returns CDR1 MNHEY and CDR2 SMNVEV (reference sequence). The CDR3 DNA follows: TGTGCCAGCAGTCAGGGGAGCAATCAGCCCCAGCATTTT. It translates to CASSQGSNQPQHF.

The CDR3 protein is CASRSSGGTGELFF. CDR3 DNA sequence: TGTGCCAGCAGATCTAGCGGGGGGACCGGGGAGCTGTTTTTT. V gene TRBV6-1 combines with J gene TRBJ2-2, with TRBD2 matching over 11 bases. The CDR3 contains 14 residues. Germline V CDR1 and CDR2: MNHNS, SASEGT. V was pared by 6 bases and J by 5 bases, with 2 bases of the junction left unmatched.

This chain links TRBV4-1 with TRBJ1-4; no firm D call. CDR1 is MGHRA, CDR2 YSYEKL, per germline. Trimming left V 1 base short and J 8 bases short, with 14 bases between. This CDR3 spans 15 amino acids. CDR3 amino acids: CASSQGTAIMEKLFF. CDR3 bases: TGCGCCAGCAGCCAAGGGACGGCGATAATGGAAAAACTGTTTTTT.

This clone came up a few times. The genes are TRBV19 and TRBJ1-6; tentatively, D is TRBD1 (5 bases). The V end was cut by 1 base, the J end by 10 bases, with 14 bases between. The CDR3 has 15 amino acids. Germline V gene lookup returns CDR1 LNHDA and CDR2 SQIVND (reference sequence). The CDR3 DNA reads TGTGCCAGTAGTATAGGGAGGGACCAGAGATCACCCCTCCACTTT. Translated: CASSIGRDQRSPLHF. Full variable domain (outside the CDR3, taken from reference TRBV19 and TRBJ1-6): DGGITQSPKYLFRKEGQNVTLSCEQNLNHDAMYWYRQDPGQGLRLIYYSQIVNDFQKGDIAEGYSVSREKKESFPLTVTSAQKNPTAFYLCASSIGRDQRSPLHFGNGTRLTVT.

V gene TRBV2 combines with J gene TRBJ2-3; tentative D call: TRBD2 (5 bases). Germline loops: CDR1 SNHLY, CDR2 FYNNEI. The CDR3 contains 12 residues. Trimming cost V 7 bases and J 1 base, with 6 bases left between them. CDR3: CASIGGTDTQYF. CDR3 nucleotide sequence: TGTGCCAGCATCGGGGGCACAGATACGCAGTATTTT.

The table lists this clone with a count of one. J is TRBJ1-2 and V is TRBV10-3, with 10 bases lining up with TRBD1. Germline V gene sequence: CDR1 ENHRY, CDR2 SYGVKD. CDR3 length equals 14 residues. V lost 2 bases to trimming and J lost 9 bases; unmatched junction nucleotides: 6. The CDR3 sequence: CAISEEGQGMSYTF. The CDR3 nucleotides read TGTGCCATCAGTGAGGAGGGACAGGGGATGAGCTACACCTTC.